This TCR beta chain originates from a study of shared clonotypes between healthy human individuals. Donors had no recently reported acute infections or vaccinations and were HIV-negative. Notes on the study in general: Shared clonotypes: roughly 4.7% naive CD4, roughly 4% naive CD8, less than 2.5% memory CD4, 0.4% memory CD8. Limited genetic and exposure-history diversity came from having few donors.

The germline V gene has CDR1 MNHEY and CDR2 SVGAGI. The ends were cut back, 2 bases at V and 7 bases at J, with 8 bases in the middle. CDR3 length equals 12 residues. The DNA input per sorted-subset replicate PCR was around 200 ng, corresponding to tens of thousands of T cell genomes. TCRdb keeps only in-frame clones here, not all; method: immunoSEQ multiplex PCR. This sample has fewer than 150,000 clones; around two thirds occur once, and the top ten carry under 30%. In regard to this clone: The antigen is undetermined.

The J gene is TRBJ1-2, the V gene TRBV6-5; tentative D call: TRBD1 (5 bases). The receptor was isolated from a woman between 25 and 40 years old in good health. Sample: memory CD8+ T cells sorted from blood. Subset given: CD45RO+ cells pooled with CCR7-negative TemRA cells. CDR3 in DNA: TGTGCCAGCAGTTACGCGGGGGGTGGCTACACCTTC. It yields the protein CASSYAGGGYTF.